This passage covers 16 T cell receptor beta chains from one sample sequenced in a study of cytomegalovirus exposure and HLA in healthy donors. Both 60 Vbeta primers and 13 Jbeta primers went into the PCR. TCRdb's table, derived via immunoSEQ multiplex PCR, lists solely in-frame clones and lacks some. The repertoire holds some 140,000 clones, with around nine tenths as singletons. Sequenced sample: PBMCs. The receptors were gathered from a woman in her twenties or thirties in good health and CMV-seronegative.

The chain combines TRBV28 with TRBJ1-5; no reliable D call. Germline V gene data show CDR1 as MDHEN and CDR2 as SYDVKM. The CDR3 totals 14 residues. The V end lost 2 bases, the J end lost 5 bases, and 10 bases lay between the germline ends. In DNA form, the CDR3 reads TGTGCCAGCAGTTTACGGAGGAGTGATCAGCCCCAGCATTTT. It specifies CASSLRRSDQPQHF.

This clone came up once. This chain connects TRBV4-2 to TRBJ2-4; 8 bases fit TRBD2. The CDR3 extends over 17 amino acids. V lost 3 bases, J lost 3 bases, and 10 bases stayed unmatched. Germline CDR1 LGHNA, CDR2 YNFKEQ. CDR3 amino acids: CASSHTGLAAHKNIQYF. CDR3 DNA: TGTGCCAGCAGCCATACCGGACTAGCAGCCCACAAAAACATTCAGTACTTC.

The chain combines TRBV19 with TRBJ2-2; weak D call: TRBD1 (5 bases). V lost 6 bases, J lost 6 bases, and 14 bases lay in between. The CDR3 runs to 14 residues. Germline-derived CDR1 and CDR2 are LNHDA and SQIVND (reference sequence). CDR3 loop: CASRGQGPAGELFF. The DNA of the CDR3 is TGTGCCAGTAGAGGCCAGGGTCCGGCCGGGGAGCTGTTTTTT.

The V call is TRBV7-9, the J call TRBJ1-2; 7 bases line up with TRBD1. Unmatched junction bases numbered 5, after V lost 3 bases and J lost 4 bases. The CDR3 length is 14 residues. Germline CDR1 is SEHNR and CDR2 is FQNEAQ (reference sequence). The CDR3 here is CASSFYQGGYGYTF. Written as DNA, the CDR3 is TGTGCCAGCAGCTTCTACCAGGGGGGCTATGGCTACACCTTC.

The rearrangement joins TRBV18 to TRBJ2-3; weak D call: TRBD2 (6 bases). Germline CDR1 KGHSH, CDR2 LQKENI. The CDR3 is made up of 15 amino acids. V gave up 5 bases and J gave up 0 bases, with 12 bases separating them. The CDR3 loop is CASSGSGTSTDTQYF. The CDR3 nucleotides are TGTGCCAGCTCAGGTTCGGGGACTAGCACAGATACGCAGTATTTT.

The rearrangement links TRBV30 to TRBJ1-5; D is unresolved. V lost 2 bases to trimming and J lost 4 bases, with 12 bases between them. Looked up from germline, CDR1 is GTSNPN and CDR2 is SVGIG (reference sequence). The CDR3 is 14 residues long. CDR3 protein: CAWSRGGFNQPQHF. CDR3 sequence (DNA): TGTGCCTGGAGTCGGGGAGGGTTTAATCAGCCCCAGCATTTT.

This sequence joins TRBV6-5 and TRBJ2-3; D perhaps matches TRBD1 (6 bases). The CDR3 extends over 16 amino acids. Per the germline V gene, CDR1 is MNHEY and CDR2 is SVGAGI. V was cut by 2 bases and J by 6 bases, with 18 bases left in between. In DNA, the CDR3 is TGTGCCAGCAGTTACGCAGGGACACCCGTAGGGGATACGCAGTATTTT. Translation gives CASSYAGTPVGDTQYF.

This clone was counted between two and nine times. The V call is TRBV7-6, the J call TRBJ1-3, with a weak D call TRBD1 (5 bases). Trimming left V 0 bases short and J 2 bases short, with 8 bases between. Germline loops: CDR1 SGHVS, CDR2 FNYEAQ. The CDR3 is 15 residues long. The CDR3 region has the DNA TGTGCCAGCAGCTTAGCCCAGGGCGCTGGAAACACCATATATTTT. Translated: CASSLAQGAGNTIYF.

This chain connects TRBV9 to TRBJ2-6; tentative D call: TRBD2 (5 bases). Germline V CDR1 and CDR2: SGDLS, YYNGEE. This CDR3 spans 17 amino acids. V lost 6 bases, J lost 2 bases, and 18 bases lay in between. The DNA for the CDR3 is TGTGCCAGCACTCCGGGATTCCTCCAAACTGGGGCCAACGTCCTGACTTTC. Its protein product is CASTPGFLQTGANVLTF.

The chain employs TRBV19 and TRBJ2-3; D uncertain. Germline CDR1 and CDR2: LNHDA and SQIVND (reference sequence). The V end lost 5 bases, the J end lost 0 bases, and 12 bases lay between the germline ends. The CDR3 runs to 15 residues. The DNA for the CDR3 is TGTGCCAGTAGTCTGCTAGGAATAAGCACAGATACGCAGTATTTT. Translated, it gives CASSLLGISTDTQYF.

The genes are TRBV10-3 and TRBJ2-7, with D perhaps TRBD2 (5 bases). The CDR3 extends over 14 amino acids. Germline CDR1 ENHRY, CDR2 SYGVKD. Trimming took 4 bases from V and 7 from J, leaving 17 bases between them. CDR3 coding DNA: TGTGCCATCAGTGTGGTTAGCGAGAGAGGAGAGCAGTACTTC. Its translation: CAISVVSERGEQYF.

The J gene is TRBJ2-3, the V gene TRBV5-6; D call uncertain. CDR3 length: 16 amino acids. Germline V gene sequence: CDR1 SGHDT, CDR2 YYEEEE. The germline V and J ends were trimmed by 1 base and 2 bases, with 14 bases remaining between them. The CDR3 sequence: CASSLLSNSPTDTQYF. Written as DNA, the CDR3 is TGTGCCAGCAGCTTGTTAAGTAACTCACCCACAGATACGCAGTATTTT.

This chain connects TRBV7-2 to TRBJ2-5; 8 positions agree with TRBD2. V trimming: 5 bases; J trimming: 4 bases; junction bases outside the gene matches: 6. The CDR3 is made up of 14 amino acids. CDR1 and CDR2 (germline): SGHTA, FQGNSA. CDR3 loop: CASSAGRGGETQYF. DNA of the CDR3: TGTGCCAGCAGCGCGGGACGGGGGGGAGAGACCCAGTACTTC.

The sample holds one count of this clone. The chain has TRBV6-5 and TRBJ2-1; 11 bases agree with TRBD2. The CDR3 runs to 16 residues. Germline V gene lookup returns CDR1 MNHEY and CDR2 SVGAGI. V shed 6 bases and J 5 bases; nucleotides not matched to a gene: 9. The CDR3 coding sequence is TGTGCCAGCAGCTACATAGCGGGAGGGTTCCACAATGAGCAGTTCTTC. Translation: CASSYIAGGFHNEQFF.

This chain uses TRBV4-3 with TRBJ1-1; TRBD1 is a possible D gene (5 bases). Per germline, CDR1 LGHNA and CDR2 YSLEER. Trimming removed 0 bases at V and 4 bases at J, with 9 bases between. CDR3 length equals 14 residues. The CDR3 DNA reads TGCGCCAGCAGCCAAGACTTGCAGGGCACTGAAGCTTTCTTT. This translates into CASSQDLQGTEAFF.

The chain combines TRBV30 with TRBJ1-2; tentatively, D is TRBD1 (6 bases). Germline V gene data show CDR1 as GTSNPN and CDR2 as SVGIG (reference sequence). This CDR3 comprises 13 residues. The V end was cut by 3 bases, the J end by 4 bases, with 12 bases between. CDR3 nucleotide sequence: TGTGCCTGGAGGGGGGGGGCCGCCTATGGCTACACCTTC. This translates into CAWRGGAAYGYTF.